This T cell receptor beta chain emerged from a study of T cells in localized non-small cell lung cancer. A note on this clone: Antigen specificity is unknown.

Study-wide points: Among the tissues sampled, uninvolved adjacent lung had the highest T cell clonality, above tumor. Patients showing higher blood T cell density tended to see longer overall survival. Sequencing covered just one tumor region, so heterogeneity cannot be ruled out. A median roughly 57 of the top 100 tumor clones appeared in adjacent lung.

Germline V gives CDR1 LNHDA, CDR2 SQIVND (reference sequence). This CDR3 region has 11 residues. The V and J ends lost 3 bases and 6 bases respectively, with 2 bases between them. Only in-frame clones appear in the TCRdb table, and some are missing; sequencing was by immunoSEQ multiplex PCR. Among almost 20,000 clones listed, around nine tenths were seen once. Material: peripheral blood, obtained before any cancer treatment. The chain is built from TRBV19 and TRBJ2-2, with unresolved D. This TCR was sampled from a man between 35 and 75 years old with stage I lung adenocarcinoma. This CDR3 is CASSISGELFF. The CDR3 bases are TGTGCCAGTAGTATTTCCGGGGAGCTGTTTTTT.